Listed below are T cell receptor beta chains from one sample, sequenced in a study of T cell changes during pregnancy in multiple sclerosis. Profiled with immunoSEQ multiplex PCR; TCRdb holds only in-frame clones, not every one. The data hold tens of thousands of clones, with around 94% observed a single time. Source: CD4+ T cells from peripheral blood mononuclear cells, taken in the first trimester of pregnancy. Receptors were obtained from a female donor with multiple sclerosis, enrolled in a pregnancy study. Both conserved end residues are part of each CDR3. Each record gives: CDR3 DNA, CDR3 protein, J gene, V gene, D gene, clone size. D genes are given only for firm matches. Clone size is not always given. Where it is, it says once, few, many or a class for expanded clones.

CDR3nt: TGTGCCAGCAGCACCACTGACAGGCCGCGTGGCTACACCTTC
CDR3aa: CASSTTDRPRGYTF
j_gene: TRBJ1-2
v_gene: TRBV7-2
d_gene: .
abundance: .

CDR3nt: TGTGCCAGCAAGCCGGGACAAGGGGTTTACGAGCAGTACTTC
CDR3aa: CASKPGQGVYEQYF
j_gene: TRBJ2-7
v_gene: TRBV2
d_gene: .
abundance: .

CDR3nt: TGTGCTAGTGGGGGGCTTGGAATCTCTGGGGCCAACGTCCTGACTTTC
CDR3aa: CASGGLGISGANVLTF
j_gene: TRBJ2-6
v_gene: TRBV12-5
d_gene: .
abundance: .

CDR3nt: TGTGCCAGCAGCCAAAAAGTCGTGGGGACTAGGCGGGGTATATTGAATGAGCAGTTCTTC
CDR3aa: CASSQKVVGTRRGILNEQFF
j_gene: TRBJ2-1
v_gene: TRBV14
d_gene: TRBD2
abundance: .

CDR3nt: TGTGCCAGCAGACTGTTACAGGGATCCGGGGAGCTGTTTTTT
CDR3aa: CASRLLQGSGELFF
j_gene: TRBJ2-2
v_gene: TRBV2
d_gene: .
abundance: .

CDR3nt: TGTGCCAGCACCGCAGGGGCCGGGACAGGGGTTGGGTCACCCCTCCACTTT
CDR3aa: CASTAGAGTGVGSPLHF
j_gene: TRBJ1-6
v_gene: TRBV5-4
d_gene: TRBD1
abundance: .

CDR3nt: TGTGCCAGCAGCACCGGGACAAACTCTGGAAACACCATATATTTT
CDR3aa: CASSTGTNSGNTIYF
j_gene: TRBJ1-3
v_gene: TRBV6-5
d_gene: .
abundance: .

CDR3nt: TGTGCCAGCAGCTCCGGGGGGGGAAGCACAGATACGCAGTATTTT
CDR3aa: CASSSGGGSTDTQYF
j_gene: TRBJ2-3
v_gene: TRBV11-3
d_gene: TRBD2
abundance: .

CDR3nt: TGCAGCATTGGACAGGTCGTGGCCGGGGAGCTGTTTTTT
CDR3aa: CSIGQVVAGELFF
j_gene: TRBJ2-2
v_gene: TRBV29-1
d_gene: TRBD1
abundance: .

CDR3nt: TGTGCCAGTAGTATAATCTGGAGGGGGCGAAATGAGCAGTTCTTC
CDR3aa: CASSIIWRGRNEQFF
j_gene: TRBJ2-1
v_gene: TRBV19
d_gene: .
abundance: .

CDR3nt: TGTGCTAGCAGCTTAGGGGACAGAACCAATGAGCAGTTCTTC
CDR3aa: CASSLGDRTNEQFF
j_gene: TRBJ2-1
v_gene: TRBV7-7
d_gene: TRBD1
abundance: .

CDR3nt: TGTGCCAGCAGCCCCGGGTTTAATTCACCCCTCCACTTT
CDR3aa: CASSPGFNSPLHF
j_gene: TRBJ1-6
v_gene: TRBV9
d_gene: .
abundance: .

CDR3nt: TGTGCCAGCGGAGGACGGATCTTAGGGGGGACCCAGTACTTC
CDR3aa: CASGGRILGGTQYF
j_gene: TRBJ2-5
v_gene: TRBV7-2
d_gene: .
abundance: once

CDR3nt: TGTGCCAGCAGTGGACAGGGGGCAAGTGGCTACACCTTC
CDR3aa: CASSGQGASGYTF
j_gene: TRBJ1-2
v_gene: TRBV2
d_gene: TRBD1
abundance: .

CDR3nt: TGTGCCACCAGCAGAGATCTGGGGGGGTACACTGAAGCTTTCTTT
CDR3aa: CATSRDLGGYTEAFF
j_gene: TRBJ1-1
v_gene: TRBV15
d_gene: .
abundance: .

CDR3nt: TGTGCCAGCAGCCTGAGAAGCAGGGGGCAGAGTGAAAAACTGTTTTTT
CDR3aa: CASSLRSRGQSEKLFF
j_gene: TRBJ1-4
v_gene: TRBV7-9
d_gene: TRBD1
abundance: .

CDR3nt: TGTGCCAGCAGCCCGGGACAGCGAAATTCACCCCTCCACTTT
CDR3aa: CASSPGQRNSPLHF
j_gene: TRBJ1-6
v_gene: TRBV11-2
d_gene: TRBD1
abundance: .

CDR3nt: TGTGCCACCAGCAGAGCACCGGACAGGGAAACTGAAGCTTTCTTT
CDR3aa: CATSRAPDRETEAFF
j_gene: TRBJ1-1
v_gene: TRBV15
d_gene: TRBD1
abundance: .

CDR3nt: TGTGCCAGCAGCTTTAGGGGGGGGCAAGAGACCCAGTACTTC
CDR3aa: CASSFRGGQETQYF
j_gene: TRBJ2-5
v_gene: TRBV7-2
d_gene: .
abundance: .

CDR3nt: TGTGCCAGCAGCCCCCCGGGCGGGAACTATGGCTACACCTTC
CDR3aa: CASSPPGGNYGYTF
j_gene: TRBJ1-2
v_gene: TRBV7-2
d_gene: .
abundance: .

CDR3nt: TGTGCCAGCAGTCTTCAGGGTAACAATGAAAAACTGTTTTTT
CDR3aa: CASSLQGNNEKLFF
j_gene: TRBJ1-4
v_gene: TRBV6-5
d_gene: .
abundance: .

CDR3nt: TGTGCCAGCAGCTTCGACCAACAGGGCAACTATGGCTACACCTTC
CDR3aa: CASSFDQQGNYGYTF
j_gene: TRBJ1-2
v_gene: TRBV11-2
d_gene: .
abundance: .

CDR3nt: TGCGCCAGCAGCTCTACAGGGGTTGGTGCTTTCTTT
CDR3aa: CASSSTGVGAFF
j_gene: TRBJ1-1
v_gene: TRBV5-1
d_gene: TRBD1
abundance: .

CDR3nt: TGTGCCAGCAGAGTCAGCTCCTATAATTCACCCCTCCACTTT
CDR3aa: CASRVSSYNSPLHF
j_gene: TRBJ1-6
v_gene: TRBV6-1
d_gene: .
abundance: .

CDR3nt: TGTGCCAGCTCACCGGGGCTGGAGAGCTCCTACGAGCAGTACTTC
CDR3aa: CASSPGLESSYEQYF
j_gene: TRBJ2-7
v_gene: TRBV18
d_gene: .
abundance: .

CDR3nt: TGTGCCGGGTGGGACTCCAACACAGATACGCAGTATTTT
CDR3aa: CAGWDSNTDTQYF
j_gene: TRBJ2-3
v_gene: TRBV6-1
d_gene: .
abundance: .

CDR3nt: TGCGCCAGCGCCGGACTAGCGGAAACCTACGAGCAGTACTTC
CDR3aa: CASAGLAETYEQYF
j_gene: TRBJ2-7
v_gene: TRBV5-1
d_gene: TRBD2
abundance: once

CDR3nt: TGTGCCAGCAGCTTATTACCAGGGAACACTGAAGCTTTCTTT
CDR3aa: CASSLLPGNTEAFF
j_gene: TRBJ1-1
v_gene: TRBV11-1
d_gene: .
abundance: .

CDR3nt: TGTGCCAGCAGCCGAACCGGGACAGGAGTGGAAAAACTGTTTTTT
CDR3aa: CASSRTGTGVEKLFF
j_gene: TRBJ1-4
v_gene: TRBV7-2
d_gene: TRBD1
abundance: .

CDR3nt: TGTGCCAGCAGCCCATCCGGGACCGGGGAGCTGTTTTTT
CDR3aa: CASSPSGTGELFF
j_gene: TRBJ2-2
v_gene: TRBV7-3
d_gene: .
abundance: once

CDR3nt: TGCGCCAGCAGCTTGGGAGGGTCCGGTGGCTACACCTTC
CDR3aa: CASSLGGSGGYTF
j_gene: TRBJ1-2
v_gene: TRBV5-1
d_gene: .
abundance: .

CDR3nt: TGTGCCAGCAGCCAAGAACCACCCGGGACAAGCAACACTGAAGCTTTCTTT
CDR3aa: CASSQEPPGTSNTEAFF
j_gene: TRBJ1-1
v_gene: TRBV4-2
d_gene: .
abundance: once